What follows are 32 T cell receptor beta chains derived from one specimen sequenced in a study of blood T cell repertoires in COVID-19. The table came from immunoSEQ multiplex PCR; TCRdb's copy has only in-frame clones and leaves some out. The sample yields 120,000 to 150,000 clones, about 86% seen once. Sequencing input: peripheral blood. Receptors were obtained from a woman aged 55-69 years with acute or convalescent COVID-19.

This clone appeared once. This chain uses TRBV30 with TRBJ1-2; D uncertain. Germline V lookup: CDR1 GTSNPN, CDR2 SVGIG (reference sequence). This CDR3 is 14 amino acids long. Trimming pared 8 bases from V and 4 bases from J, leaving 20 bases between. CDR3 loop: CARMRVPESYGYTF. The DNA for the CDR3 is TGTGCCCGCATGCGGGTCCCGGAGTCCTATGGCTACACCTTC. The full variable domain, its missing parts supplied by reference TRBV30 and TRBJ1-2, is SQTIHQWPATLVQPVGSPLSLECTVEGTSNPNLYWYRQAAGRGLQLLFYSVGIGQISSEVPQNLSASRPQDRQFILSSKKLLLSDSGFYLCARMRVPESYGYTFGSGTRLTVV.

The genes are TRBV2 and TRBJ2-1; TRBD1 is a possible D gene (6 bases). The length of the CDR3 is 12 residues. V shed 6 bases and J shed 10 bases, with 13 bases lying between them. CDR1 SNHLY and CDR2 FYNNEI come from the germline V gene. The CDR3 nucleotides are TGTGCCAGCAGGGTTGGGGGCTGGGAGCAGTTCTTC. Translated, it gives CASRVGGWEQFF.

The rearrangement joins TRBV19 to TRBJ1-1, with a possible D match to TRBD1 (5 bases). The CDR3 loop spans 12 amino acids. The ends were cut back, 0 bases at V and 9 bases at J, with 8 bases in the middle. Germline V gene lookup returns CDR1 LNHDA and CDR2 SQIVND (reference sequence). The chain's CDR3 is CASSIEGLQAFF. The CDR3 nucleotides are TGTGCCAGTAGTATAGAGGGGCTGCAAGCTTTCTTT.

This rearrangement joins TRBV28 to TRBJ1-4, with D unresolved. Germline V gives CDR1 MDHEN, CDR2 SYDVKM. The germline V and J ends were trimmed by 2 bases and 2 bases, with 6 bases remaining between them. CDR3 size: 14 residues. The chain's CDR3 is CASSLISTNEKLFF. In nucleotides, the CDR3 is TGTGCCAGCAGTTTAATTAGCACTAATGAAAAACTGTTTTTT. Full variable domain (rest looked up from reference TRBV28 and TRBJ1-4): DVKVTQSSRYLVKRTGEKVFLECVQDMDHENMFWYRQDPGLGLRLIYFSYDVKMKEKGDIPEGYSVSREKKERFSLILESASTNQTSMYLCASSLISTNEKLFFGSGTQLSVL.

The chain employs TRBV28 and TRBJ1-6, with 10 bases matching TRBD1. The V and J ends lost 8 bases and 7 bases, in that order; junction bases with no gene match: 5. The CDR3 has 14 amino acids. Germline CDR1 reads MDHEN; CDR2 reads SYDVKM. This CDR3 reads CASQKGQGNSPLHF. CDR3 coding DNA: TGTGCCAGCCAGAAGGGACAGGGGAATTCACCCCTCCACTTT.

The chain employs TRBV18 and TRBJ2-3; TRBD2 matches 8 bases. The CDR3 extends over 15 amino acids. Trimming cost V 3 bases and J 6 bases; bases outside gene matches: 8. The germline gives CDR1 KGHSH, CDR2 LQKENI. The CDR3 spells CASSPPGLVQDTQYF. Written as DNA, the CDR3 is TGTGCCAGCTCACCCCCGGGACTAGTCCAGGATACGCAGTATTTT.

The chain has TRBV19 and TRBJ1-1, with TRBD1 as a possible D gene (6 bases). CDR3 length: 14 amino acids. From germline, CDR1 is LNHDA and CDR2 SQIVND (reference sequence). Trimming removed 6 bases at V and 6 bases at J, with 17 bases between. Here the CDR3 DNA reads TGTGCCAGTAGCCGAAGGGGGGGCATCGCTGAAGCTTTCTTT. Protein product: CASSRRGGIAEAFF.

The gene calls are TRBV4-3 and TRBJ1-6; 7 nucleotides align to TRBD1. CDR3 size: 15 residues. Germline-derived CDR1 and CDR2 are LGHNA and YSLEER. With 4 bases clipped from V and 4 bases from J, the junction kept 4 bases outside the gene matches. CDR3 coding DNA: TGCGCCAGCAGCCCCGGGGACAGTTATAATTCACCCCTCCACTTT. As protein: CASSPGDSYNSPLHF.

Only one count was recorded for this clone. The J gene is TRBJ2-1, the V gene TRBV3-1 (or the pseudogene TRBV3-2); the D gene is possibly TRBD2 (6 bases). The CDR3 is 15 amino acids. V lost 4 bases to trimming and J lost 4 bases, with 14 bases between them. Germline lookup yields CDR1 LGHDT and CDR2 YNNKEL (reference sequence). CDR3 coding DNA: TGTGCCAGCAGCCCCGTGGGGGGAGGATACAATGAGCAGTTCTTC. This codes for CASSPVGGGYNEQFF.

The V gene is TRBV18, the J gene TRBJ1-6, with D unclear. CDR1 KGHSH and CDR2 LQKENI come from the germline V gene. The CDR3 runs 15 residues. With 3 bases removed from V and 7 bases from J, the gap between germline ends came to 13 bases. The CDR3 is CASSPEELGNSPLHF. Here the CDR3 DNA reads TGTGCCAGCTCACCGGAGGAACTCGGGAATTCACCCCTCCACTTT.

This chain uses TRBV19 with TRBJ2-7; weak D call: TRBD2 (6 bases). The CDR3 extends over 14 amino acids. V dropped 6 bases and J dropped 0 bases, with 12 bases sitting between them. The V gene's germline CDR1 is LNHDA and CDR2 SQIVND (reference sequence). The CDR3 sequence is CASSYSGDSYEQYF. The CDR3, as DNA: TGTGCCAGTAGCTACTCGGGGGACTCCTACGAGCAGTACTTC.

This chain uses TRBV30 with TRBJ2-1; 10 nucleotides align to TRBD1. The V segment lost 2 bases and the J segment 15 bases; nucleotides outside the gene matches: 7. The CDR3 length is 12 residues. CDR1 is GTSNPN, CDR2 SVGIG, per germline (reference sequence). The CDR3 DNA is TGTGCCTGGAGTCCCCCGGGACAGGGGCCGTTCTTC. This encodes CAWSPPGQGPFF.

This clone was seen a handful of times. The chain is built from TRBV11-3 and TRBJ2-7, with D unresolved. The ends were cut back, 1 base at V and 2 bases at J, with 6 bases in the middle. The CDR3 has 13 amino acids. Germline CDR1 and CDR2: SGHNT and YENEEA. The DNA for the CDR3 is TGTGCCAGCAGCTTAGGCAGAACCTACGAGCAGTACTTC. It encodes CASSLGRTYEQYF.

The chain employs TRBV11-3 and TRBJ2-3; TRBD2 agrees at 13 bases. This CDR3 has 14 amino acids. Looked up from germline, CDR1 is SGHNT and CDR2 is YENEEA. V lost 3 bases to trimming and J lost 6 bases; unmatched junction nucleotides: 0. The CDR3 sequence is CASSLGLAGDTQYF. CDR3 bases: TGTGCCAGCAGCTTGGGACTAGCGGGGGATACGCAGTATTTT.

The V and J genes are TRBV6-6 and TRBJ2-7; D may be TRBD1 (6 bases). The V and J ends lost 8 bases and 5 bases respectively, with 13 bases between them. The germline CDR1 and CDR2 sequences are MNHNY and SVGAGI (reference sequence). CDR3 length: 12 amino acids. CDR3 in DNA: TGTGCCAGCTCCCCGGGACAACACGAGCAGTACTTC. Protein: CASSPGQHEQYF.

This clone was seen once. The rearrangement links TRBV9 to TRBJ2-3; unclear D gene. Deletions cut 3 bases from V and 3 bases from J, with 11 bases between. This CDR3 is built from 14 residues. The germline gives CDR1 SGDLS, CDR2 YYNGEE. CDR3 amino acids: CASSGPTATDTQYF. Here the CDR3 DNA reads TGTGCCAGCAGCGGCCCCACTGCAACAGATACGCAGTATTTT.

V usage is TRBV21-1 and J usage is TRBJ2-2; TRBD2 reflects the table's D call only, with no check against the DNA. TRBV21-1 is a listed pseudogene. There are 15 residues in the CDR3. The CDR3 reads CASSRLNLNTGELFF. The CDR3 DNA reads TGTGCCAGCAGCCGCTTGAACCTAAACACCGGGGAGCTGTTTTTT.

This clone was counted a few times. The chain joins TRBV5-1 to TRBJ2-5; 9 bases are shared with TRBD2. J lost 3 bases, V lost 0 bases, and 3 bases had no gene match. This CDR3 comprises 15 residues. The germline V gene has CDR1 SGHRS and CDR2 YFSETQ. The DNA for the CDR3 is TGCGCCAGCAGCTTGGTAGCGGGGGTCGAAGAGACCCAGTACTTC. It codes for CASSLVAGVEETQYF.

The chain joins TRBV18 to TRBJ1-1, with D unresolved. Trimming took 2 bases from V and 1 from J, leaving 11 bases between them. The CDR3 has 15 residues. Germline V CDR1 and CDR2: KGHSH, LQKENI. CDR3 loop: CASSPIAAENTEAFF. The CDR3, as DNA: TGTGCCAGCTCACCAATAGCTGCGGAGAACACTGAAGCTTTCTTT.

The chain joins TRBV4-2 to TRBJ2-1; 9 bases agree with TRBD2. V trimming: 1 base; J trimming: 15 bases; junction bases outside the gene matches: 10. CDR1 LGHNA and CDR2 YNFKEQ come from the germline V gene. The CDR3 totals 14 residues. The CDR3 spells CASSQVPSGAKWFF. In nucleotides, the CDR3 is TGTGCCAGCAGCCAAGTCCCTAGCGGGGCAAAGTGGTTCTTC.

The gene calls are TRBV6-2 or TRBV6-3 and TRBJ1-1; D gene unclear. The V gene's germline CDR1 is MNHEY and CDR2 SVGEGT. V lost 2 bases and J lost 4, with 11 bases in between. The CDR3 is made up of 14 amino acids. CDR3 bases: TGTGCCAGCAGTTACCAGGCCGAGGGCACTGAAGCTTTCTTT. Translated: CASSYQAEGTEAFF.

The V call is TRBV7-2, the J call TRBJ2-5, with a tentative D call TRBD1 (6 bases). The germline V gene encodes CDR1 SGHTA and CDR2 FQGNSA. Trimming cost V 4 bases and J 3 bases, with 12 bases left between them. The CDR3 is made up of 14 amino acids. The CDR3 region is CASSYYRVEETQYF. CDR3 bases: TGTGCCAGCAGCTACTACAGGGTCGAAGAGACCCAGTACTTC.

This chain connects TRBV5-1 to TRBJ2-7; tentative D call: TRBD2 (6 bases). V lost 0 bases and J lost 2, with 12 bases in between. The germline V gene encodes CDR1 SGHRS and CDR2 YFSETQ. The CDR3 is 15 residues long. The CDR3 reads CASSLGTGRPYEQYF. DNA for the CDR3: TGCGCCAGCAGCTTGGGAACTGGGAGGCCCTACGAGCAGTACTTC.

The chain uses TRBV3-1 (or the pseudogene TRBV3-2) and TRBJ2-5; tentatively, D is TRBD1 (5 bases). The CDR3 length is 14 residues. The germline gives CDR1 LGHDT, CDR2 YNNKEL (reference sequence). V was cut by 4 bases and J by 2 bases, with 11 bases left in between. The CDR3 here is CASSLRGFQETQYF. The DNA for the CDR3 is TGTGCCAGCAGCCTAAGGGGTTTTCAAGAGACCCAGTACTTC.

A note on this clone: The same CDR3 arises from other DNA sequences in this sample as well. V is TRBV3-1 (or the pseudogene TRBV3-2) and J is TRBJ1-1; D is perhaps TRBD1 (6 bases). The CDR3 runs 12 residues. CDR1 is LGHDT and CDR2 is YNNKEL in the germline V gene (reference sequence). V was pared by 6 bases and J by 3 bases, with 8 bases between. This CDR3 reads CASSQGYTEAFF. Written as DNA, the CDR3 is TGTGCCAGCAGTCAGGGGTACACTGAAGCTTTCTTT.

A single count supports this clone. The chain carries TRBV15 and TRBJ1-2; TRBD1 matches at 9 bases. The CDR3 consists of 15 residues. Germline-derived CDR1 and CDR2 are LNHNV and YYDKDF (reference sequence). After removal of 1 base from V and 2 bases from J, the junction contained 2 bases not matched to a gene. In DNA form, the CDR3 reads TGTGCCACCAGCAGAGGTGGACAGGGGAACTATGGCTACACCTTC. Its protein product is CATSRGGQGNYGYTF.

V gene TRBV7-6 combines with J gene TRBJ2-1; 7 bases are shared with TRBD2. CDR3 length: 17 residues. V was pared by 1 base and J by 0 bases, with 6 bases of the junction left unmatched. Germline CDR1 SGHVS, CDR2 FNYEAQ. The chain's CDR3 is CASSLGSLAASYNEQFF. The DNA of the CDR3 is TGTGCCAGCAGCTTAGGGTCCCTAGCGGCCTCCTACAATGAGCAGTTCTTC.

The count of this clone is one. This CDR3 reads CASSLVGTGSRELFF. CDR3 DNA: TGTGCCAGCAGCTTAGTTGGGACAGGGTCCCGGGAGCTGTTTTTT. This chain uses TRBV7-2 with TRBJ2-2; 9 nucleotides match TRBD1. Germline-derived CDR1 and CDR2 are SGHTA and FQGNSA. Trimming at V came to 1 base and at J to 9 bases, leaving 6 bases not matched to a gene. The CDR3 consists of 15 residues. The whole variable domain, remainder taken from reference TRBV7-2 and TRBJ2-2, is GAGVSQSPSNKVTEKGKDVELRCDPISGHTALYWYRQSLGQGLEFLIYFQGNSAPDKSGLPSDRFSAERTGGSVSTLTIQRTQQEDSAVYLCASSLVGTGSRELFFGEGSRLTVL.

V gene TRBV19 combines with J gene TRBJ1-6, with 7 nucleotides matching TRBD1. Germline V gene lookup returns CDR1 LNHDA and CDR2 SQIVND (reference sequence). This CDR3 has 16 amino acids. The trim removed 6 bases at V and 4 bases at J, leaving 9 bases unmatched. The CDR3 region is CASSTKGRGYNSPLHF. The CDR3 DNA is TGTGCCAGTAGCACAAAGGGCAGGGGGTATAATTCACCCCTCCACTTT.

V is TRBV2 and J is TRBJ2-3; D perhaps matches TRBD2 (6 bases). The CDR3 extends over 14 amino acids. V was trimmed by 2 bases and J by 4 bases, leaving 10 bases between them. Germline V gene sequence: CDR1 SNHLY, CDR2 FYNNEI. The CDR3 sequence: CASSEMTRADTQYF. CDR3 nucleotide sequence: TGTGCCAGCAGTGAAATGACTAGGGCAGATACGCAGTATTTT.

Regarding this clone: This sample also contains other DNA sequences that code for the same CDR3. V usage is TRBV4-2 and J usage is TRBJ1-2, with TRBD1 matching over 7 bases. Losses at the gene ends were 0 bases for V and 3 bases for J; bases not matched to a gene: 4. Germline V gene sequence: CDR1 LGHNA, CDR2 YNFKEQ. CDR3 length: 15 residues. The CDR3 protein is CASSQDPQGYYGYTF. Written as DNA, the CDR3 is TGTGCCAGCAGCCAAGATCCACAGGGGTACTATGGCTACACCTTC.

The chain combines TRBV6-6 with TRBJ2-2, with 8 bases identical to TRBD1. The CDR3 is 15 amino acids. Per the germline V gene, CDR1 is MNHNY and CDR2 is SVGAGI (reference sequence). V was clipped by 5 bases and J by 6 bases; unmatched bases: 8. The CDR3 DNA reads as TGTGCCAGCAGTGAGGCGGGACAGGCTTCCGGGGAGCTGTTTTTT. Translation: CASSEAGQASGELFF.